Listed below are T cell receptor beta chains from one sample, sequenced in a study of blood T cell repertoires in COVID-19. The table came from immunoSEQ multiplex PCR; TCRdb's copy has only in-frame clones and leaves some out. The top ten hold more than 12% of the sample, which has tens of thousands of clones, more than 60% seen once. The source material was peripheral blood. The receptors were sampled from a human donor with active or convalescent COVID-19. The donor label of this sample is uncertain. CDR3s include the opening cysteine and the closing phenylalanine or tryptophan. The order of the fields is D gene, J gene, V gene, clone size, CDR3 protein, CDR3 DNA. The D gene is left open where the match is weak. Clone sizes are given selectively: once, few, many, or a class where the clone is expanded.

.,TRBJ1-2,TRBV19,once,CASSSGDRTVGYTF,TGTGCCAGTAGTAGCGGTGACAGAACTGTCGGCTACACCTTC
.,TRBJ1-1,TRBV12-3/TRBV12-4,.,CASSPGVNTEAFF,TGTGCCAGCAGTCCAGGGGTGAACACTGAAGCTTTCTTT
TRBD2,TRBJ2-1,TRBV7-7,.,CASSLLADEGNEQFF,TGTGCCAGCAGCTTACTAGCGGATGAGGGGAATGAGCAGTTCTTC
TRBD2,TRBJ2-7,TRBV9,.,CASSGVAGTAEQYF,TGTGCCAGCAGCGGAGTAGCGGGAACGGCCGAGCAGTACTTC
TRBD1,TRBJ1-2,TRBV5-1,.,CASSLVIGTDGYTF,TGCGCCAGCAGCTTGGTCATAGGGACAGATGGCTACACCTTC
.,TRBJ2-1,TRBV5-1,.,CASSLEASAHGEQFF,TGCGCCAGCAGCTTGGAGGCTAGCGCCCACGGTGAGCAGTTCTTC
.,TRBJ1-2,TRBV5-6,.,CASILLQAYLSHGYTF,TGTGCCAGCATCTTGCTACAGGCCTACCTCTCACATGGCTACACCTTC
TRBD2,TRBJ2-5,TRBV6-5,once,CASSSGSTSVSQYF,TGTGCCAGCAGCAGCGGGAGCACTTCAGTCTCCCAGTACTTC
TRBD2,TRBJ2-3,TRBV7-2,.,CASSSPFPRTSASTDTQYF,TGTGCCAGCAGCTCCCCCTTCCCGCGGACTAGCGCGAGCACAGATACGCAGTATTTT
TRBD1,TRBJ1-1,TRBV9,.,CASSAGGTEAFF,TGTGCCAGCAGCGCAGGGGGCACTGAAGCTTTCTTT
.,TRBJ2-5,TRBV14,.,CASSQGRETQYF,TGTGCCAGCAGCCAAGGGCGGGAGACCCAGTACTTC
.,TRBJ1-1,TRBV19,.,CASRFGRGNTEAFF,TGTGCCAGTAGATTTGGCAGGGGGAACACTGAAGCTTTCTTT
.,TRBJ2-3,TRBV21-1,once,CARTSGSFRDTQYF,TGTGCCCGGACTAGCGGGTCCTTCAGAGATACGCAGTATTTT